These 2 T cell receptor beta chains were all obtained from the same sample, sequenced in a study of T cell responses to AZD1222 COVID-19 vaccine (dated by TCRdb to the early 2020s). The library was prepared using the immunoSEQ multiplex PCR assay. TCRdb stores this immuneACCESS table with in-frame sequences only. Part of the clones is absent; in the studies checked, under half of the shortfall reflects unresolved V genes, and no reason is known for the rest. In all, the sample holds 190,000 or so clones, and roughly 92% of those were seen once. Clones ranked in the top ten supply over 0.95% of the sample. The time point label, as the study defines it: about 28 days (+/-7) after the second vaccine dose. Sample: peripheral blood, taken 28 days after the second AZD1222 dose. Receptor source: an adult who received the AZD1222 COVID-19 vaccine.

CDR3 sequence (DNA): TGTGCCAGTAGTTTGGGGACAGGGGATCAGCCCCAGCATTTT. This encodes CASSLGTGDQPQHF. The rearrangement links TRBV19 to TRBJ1-5; TRBD1 matches at 10 bases. The trim removed 5 bases at V and 5 bases at J, leaving 3 bases unmatched. Germline CDR1 is LNHDA and CDR2 is SQIVND (reference sequence). The CDR3 totals 14 residues.

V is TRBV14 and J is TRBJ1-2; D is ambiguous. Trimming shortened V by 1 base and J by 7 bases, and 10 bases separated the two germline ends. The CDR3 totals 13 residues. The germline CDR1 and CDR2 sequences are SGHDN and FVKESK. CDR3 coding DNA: TGTGCCAGCAGCCAAGTTGTTCGGCGTGGCTACACCTTC. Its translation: CASSQVVRRGYTF.